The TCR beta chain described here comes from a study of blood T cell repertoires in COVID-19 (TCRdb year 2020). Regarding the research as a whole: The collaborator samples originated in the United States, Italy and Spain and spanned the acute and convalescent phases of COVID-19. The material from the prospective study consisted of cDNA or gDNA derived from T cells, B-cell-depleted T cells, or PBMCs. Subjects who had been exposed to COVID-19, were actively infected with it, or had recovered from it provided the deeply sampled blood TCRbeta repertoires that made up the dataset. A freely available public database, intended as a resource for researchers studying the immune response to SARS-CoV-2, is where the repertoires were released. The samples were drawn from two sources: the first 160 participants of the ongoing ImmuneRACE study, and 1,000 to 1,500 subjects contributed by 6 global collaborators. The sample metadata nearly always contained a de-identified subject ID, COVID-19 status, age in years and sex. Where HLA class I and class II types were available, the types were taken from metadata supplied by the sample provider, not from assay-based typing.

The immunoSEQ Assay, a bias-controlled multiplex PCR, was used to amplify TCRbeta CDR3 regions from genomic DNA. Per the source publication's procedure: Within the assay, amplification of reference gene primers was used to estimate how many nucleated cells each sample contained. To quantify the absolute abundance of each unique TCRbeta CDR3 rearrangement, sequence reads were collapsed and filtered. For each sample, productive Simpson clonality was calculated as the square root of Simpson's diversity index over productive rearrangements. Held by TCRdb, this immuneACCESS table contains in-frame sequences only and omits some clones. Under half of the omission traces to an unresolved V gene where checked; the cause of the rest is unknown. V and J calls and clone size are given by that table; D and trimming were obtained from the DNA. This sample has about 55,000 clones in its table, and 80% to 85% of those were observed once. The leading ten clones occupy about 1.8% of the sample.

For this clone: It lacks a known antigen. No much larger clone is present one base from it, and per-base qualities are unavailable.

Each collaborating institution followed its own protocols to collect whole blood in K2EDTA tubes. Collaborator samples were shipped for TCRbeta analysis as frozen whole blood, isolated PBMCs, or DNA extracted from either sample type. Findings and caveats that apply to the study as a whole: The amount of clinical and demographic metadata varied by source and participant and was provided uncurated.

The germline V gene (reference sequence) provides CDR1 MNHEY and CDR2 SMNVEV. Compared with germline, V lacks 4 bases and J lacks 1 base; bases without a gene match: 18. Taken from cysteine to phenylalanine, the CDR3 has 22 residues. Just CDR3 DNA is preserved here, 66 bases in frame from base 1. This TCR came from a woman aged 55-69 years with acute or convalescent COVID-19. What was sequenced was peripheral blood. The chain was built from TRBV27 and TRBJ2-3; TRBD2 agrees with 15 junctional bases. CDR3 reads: CASSSGWSLGLAGGTGTDTQYF. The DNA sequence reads TGTGCCAGCAGTTCTGGGTGGAGTCTGGGACTAGCGGGAGGAACGGGCACAGATACGCAGTATTTT.